Listed below are T cell receptor beta chains from one sample, sequenced in a study of T-cell memory formation after mild COVID-19. MiXCR, run by TCRdb on the 5' RACE reads, gives a single entry per CDR3 protein. The sample includes tens of thousands of distinct CDR3 sequences, about 16% of them seen just once. The source material was PBMCs or a T cell subset sorted from them (not recorded which). These TCRs come from an adult who had mild COVID-19 (a few samples of this study predate the infection). Cell type and time point are not known. The CDR3 runs from the conserved cysteine through the conserved F or W. The D gene is left open where the match is weak. A clone size is listed for some rows: how often the clone was seen (once, few, many), or a class if it is expanded.

TGTGCCAGCAGCTTAGGAGGACTAGCGGGGTGGTCCTACGAGCAGTACTTC | CASSLGGLAGWSYEQYF | TRBD2 | TRBV7-9 | NA | TRBJ2-7
TGTGCCAGCTCACCACGCCGGGAAACCTCTGGAAACACCATATATTTT | CASSPRRETSGNTIYF | NA | TRBV18 | many | TRBJ1-3
TGTGCCAGCAGTTCGGCCGCCGGCATAAACTATGGCTACACCTTC | CASSSAAGINYGYTF | NA | TRBV5-6 | NA | TRBJ1-2
TGCAGCGTTCTAGCGGGAGGGGTTGGTGAGCAGTTCTTC | CSVLAGGVGEQFF | TRBD2 | TRBV29-1 | NA | TRBJ2-1
TGTGCCAGCAGCGGGGGGCGCACAGATACGCAGTATTTT | CASSGGRTDTQYF | NA | TRBV12-3/TRBV12-4 | many | TRBJ2-3
TGCAGCTTTTACCAAGGGACTCCTAAAAGCTACACCTTC | CSFYQGTPKSYTF | NA | TRBV29-1 | NA | TRBJ1-2
TGCGCCAGCAGCTTGGGGGGGACAGGGACGAACACTGAAGCTTTCTTT | CASSLGGTGTNTEAFF | TRBD1 | TRBV5-1 | many | TRBJ1-1
TGTGCCAGCTCACCACGGAACGGGGGCCTGCAAAGTAATGAAAAACTGTTTTTT | CASSPRNGGLQSNEKLFF | NA | TRBV18 | many | TRBJ1-4
TGCAGTGCTAGAGATCCGGGAGGGGTAACATATGGCTACACCTTC | CSARDPGGVTYGYTF | NA | TRBV20-1 | NA | TRBJ1-2
TGTGCCAGCAGCCCGGCGGGGAGCGGGAGGGGTTACAATGAGCAGTTCTTC | CASSPAGSGRGYNEQFF | TRBD2 | TRBV7-2 | many | TRBJ2-1
TGTGCCAGCAGTGTACCTTGGGATACGCAGTATTTT | CASSVPWDTQYF | NA | TRBV12-3/TRBV12-4 | NA | TRBJ2-3
TGTGCCAGCAGTCCGGGGACAGGGAGAGCCAAAAACATTCAGTACTTC | CASSPGTGRAKNIQYF | TRBD1 | TRBV12-3/TRBV12-4 | many | TRBJ2-4
TGCAGTGCAAGGGACAACCGAGGGAATCAGCCCCAGCATTTT | CSARDNRGNQPQHF | NA | TRBV20-1 | many | TRBJ1-5
TGTGCCAGCACCCGTGGGGGGACTGGGAGGTACAATGAGCAGTTCTTC | CASTRGGTGRYNEQFF | NA | TRBV7-2 | many | TRBJ2-1
TGTGCCAGCAGCCGGACTAGAGAAAGCTGGCATGAGCAGTTCTTC | CASSRTRESWHEQFF | TRBD2 | TRBV16 | many | TRBJ2-1
TGTGCCAGCAGCTTAAAGGTGGGGGGCAGTTCACCCCTCCACTTT | CASSLKVGGSSPLHF | NA | TRBV7-2 | many | TRBJ1-6
TGTGCCAGCAGCCAGAACGCGGCAGTCTTCCACTACGAGCAGTACTTC | CASSQNAAVFHYEQYF | NA | TRBV7-2 | many | TRBJ2-7
TGTGCCATCTCGCGGGAGACGGGGATAGATACGCAGTATTTT | CAISRETGIDTQYF | TRBD2 | TRBV18 | NA | TRBJ2-3
TGTGCCACCAGTGATTCCGGGACAGGGCGTGGGAACACTGAAGCTTTCTTT | CATSDSGTGRGNTEAFF | TRBD1 | TRBV24-1 | many | TRBJ1-1
TGCGCCAGTCGGACAGGGGGCTATGGCTACACCTTC | CASRTGGYGYTF | TRBD1 | TRBV5-1 | NA | TRBJ1-2
TGCGCCAGCAGCTCCGGGACAGGGAATCGCGACGAGCAGTACTTC | CASSSGTGNRDEQYF | TRBD1 | TRBV5-1 | many | TRBJ2-7
TGTGCCAGCAGTTACTCCGGGGGGCACGGCCCCGCTAGCACAGATACGCAGTATTTT | CASSYSGGHGPASTDTQYF | NA | TRBV6-6 | once | TRBJ2-3
TGTGCCACCAGTGATTTGCTACGGGGGCAGCAGTTCTTC | CATSDLLRGQQFF | NA | TRBV24-1 | many | TRBJ2-1
TGTGCCAGCAGCTTGGTGCGGCAGGATTACTATGGCTACACCTTC | CASSLVRQDYYGYTF | NA | TRBV5-6 | many | TRBJ1-2
TGTGCCAGCAGTTCTGGACGGTCCTCTTGCACCTTC | CASSSGRSSCTF | NA | TRBV12-3/TRBV12-4 | many | TRBJ1-2